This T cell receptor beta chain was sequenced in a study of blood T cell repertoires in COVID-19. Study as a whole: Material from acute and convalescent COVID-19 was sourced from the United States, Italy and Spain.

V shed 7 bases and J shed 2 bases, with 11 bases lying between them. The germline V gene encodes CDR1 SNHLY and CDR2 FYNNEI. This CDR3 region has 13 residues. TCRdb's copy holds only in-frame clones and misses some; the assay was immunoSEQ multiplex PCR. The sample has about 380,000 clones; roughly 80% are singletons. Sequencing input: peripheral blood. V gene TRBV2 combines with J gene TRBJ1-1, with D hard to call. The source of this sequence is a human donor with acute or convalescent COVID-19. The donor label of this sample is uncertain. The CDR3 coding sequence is TGTGCCAGCAAATTGGAGCTAAACACTGAAGCTTTCTTT. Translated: CASKLELNTEAFF. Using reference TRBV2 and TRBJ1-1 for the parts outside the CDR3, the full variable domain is EPEVTQTPSHQVTQMGQEVILRCVPISNHLYFYWYRQILGQKVEFLVSFYNNEISEKSEIFDDQFSVERPDGSNFTLKIRSTKLEDSAMYFCASKLELNTEAFFGQGTRLTVV.